This T cell receptor beta chain stems from a study of T cell responses to AZD1222 COVID-19 vaccine. The CDR3 consists of 15 residues. Germline-derived CDR1 and CDR2 are GTSNPN and SVGIG (reference sequence). V was shortened by 2 bases and J by 0 bases, with 13 bases between the two germline ends. Using immunoSEQ multiplex PCR, the repertoire was profiled, and TCRdb retains in-frame clones only, with some absent. The table shows fewer than 200,000 clones, with approximately 88% occurring only once. The chain recombines TRBV30 with TRBJ1-1; a possible D gene is TRBD1 (5 bases). This sequence originates from an adult in good health. The material sequenced was peripheral blood, taken on day 0 of AZD1222 vaccination. CDR3 in DNA: TGTGCCTGGAGTCAAAGGCGGGGGTTGAACACTGAAGCTTTCTTT. It yields the protein CAWSQRRGLNTEAFF. Variable domain in full (rest from reference TRBV30 and TRBJ1-1): SQTIHQWPATLVQPVGSPLSLECTVEGTSNPNLYWYRQAAGRGLQLLFYSVGIGQISSEVPQNLSASRPQDRQFILSSKKLLLSDSGFYLCAWSQRRGLNTEAFFGQGTRLTVV.